The T cell receptor (delta chain) described here comes from a study of Vδ1+ human thymocytes. The sorted cells were CD3+ Vdelta1+ Vdelta2- thymocytes from alphabeta-depleted thymus. Sorted Vdelta1+ thymocytes were roughly 96% to 99.6% pure. The ends lost 2 bases at V and 6 bases at J; junction bases unmatched: 8. CDR1 and CDR2 from the germline V gene are TSWWSYY and QGS. The CDR3 consists of 17 residues. With regard to this clone: The antigen is unknown.

The template was reverse-transcribed extracted RNA. Multiplex PCR used pooled V-gene forward primers and a constant-region reverse primer to amplify CDR3s. TCRdb repeated clone calling on the multiplex PCR reads with CATT. The data hold about 25,000 delta-chain clones, with less than 30% observed a single time. Study-wide points: Thymic TRG and TRD repertoires appeared highly polyclonal. Thymic delta-chain repertoires held approximately 20% Vdelta2 sequences and few Vdelta3, despite high sort purity.

This chain connects TRDV1 to TRDJ2; 11 positions agree with TRDD3. This sequence was found in a boy under two years old who had congenital heart surgery. The sequenced material came from Vdelta1+ gamma-delta thymocytes from the thymus. Stated subset: FACS-sorted CD3+ TCRalphabeta- TCRVdelta1+ TCRVdelta2- thymocytes. The CDR3 loop is CALGEIDWGILAAQLFF. CDR3 nucleotide sequence: TGTGCTCTTGGGGAAATCGACTGGGGGATATTGGCAGCACAACTCTTCTTT.